Below are 5 T cell receptor beta chains sequenced from a single sample in a study of T cells after yellow fever vaccination. TCRdb fed the 5' RACE reads into MiXCR, producing one record per CDR3 protein. The repertoire holds more than 350,000 distinct CDR3 sequences, with roughly 11% as singletons. The input for sequencing was PBMCs, taken on the day of the first yellow fever vaccination. These receptor sequences come from a young man who received the YFV17D yellow fever vaccine.

This clonotype has a count of ten or more. CDR3 nucleotides: TGTGCCAGCAGTATTGACGCGTACGCAGTCCCGAGGGAGCAGTACGTC. The encoded protein is CASSIDAYAVPREQYV. The chain joins TRBV12-3 or TRBV12-4 to TRBJ2-7; D is uncertain. The CDR3 contains 16 residues. Between the trimmed V and J ends, which lost 5 bases and 7 bases, there was a span of 24 bases.

This clonotype showed up many times. The rearrangement uses TRBV5-1 and TRBJ2-3; 10 bases align to TRBD2. Germline V gives CDR1 SGHRS, CDR2 YFSETQ. Losses at the gene ends were 3 bases for V and 1 base for J; bases not matched to a gene: 5. The CDR3 has 16 amino acids. The CDR3 loop is CASSSNLAGGTDTQYF. The CDR3 DNA sequence: TGCGCCAGCAGCTCGAACCTAGCGGGGGGCACAGATACGCAGTATTTT.

This clonotype was detected only a few times. This chain uses TRBV18 with TRBJ1-4, with D possibly matching TRBD1 (5 bases). Germline-derived CDR1 and CDR2 are KGHSH and LQKENI. Trimming took off 3 bases at V and 6 bases at J, with 11 bases between the two ends. The CDR3 totals 14 residues. The CDR3 bases are TGTGCCAGCTCACCGACAGAAGGGCATGAAAAACTGTTTTTT. Its translation: CASSPTEGHEKLFF.

The rearrangement uses TRBV6-5 and TRBJ1-5; D gene ambiguous. Trimming took off 5 bases at V and 3 bases at J, with 5 bases between the two ends. The germline V gene encodes CDR1 MNHEY and CDR2 SVGAGI. The CDR3 sequence is 12 residues long. The CDR3 bases are TGTGCCAGCAGTAATCCCAATCAGCCCCAGCATTTT. As protein: CASSNPNQPQHF.

CDR3 loop: CASSSGPQNEQFF. DNA for the CDR3: TGTGCCAGCAGCTCCGGGCCCCAGAATGAGCAGTTCTTC. This chain links TRBV7-9 with TRBJ2-1, with no clear D. The germline V and J ends were trimmed by 4 bases and 7 bases, with 11 bases remaining between them. The CDR3 extends over 13 amino acids. Germline assignment: CDR1 SEHNR and CDR2 FQNEAQ (reference sequence).